Listed below are T cell receptor beta chains from one sample, sequenced in a study of cytomegalovirus exposure and HLA in healthy donors. Sequencing used immunoSEQ multiplex PCR; TCRdb keeps in-frame clones, though not all of them. Among around 210,000 clones, approximately 84% were seen once, and the ten largest hold 0.24%. Sequenced: PBMCs. The origin of the receptors is a girl aged 2 to 9 in good health and CMV-seronegative. Each CDR3 is given with its conserved first and last residue. Each record gives: clone size, V gene, D gene, J gene, CDR3 DNA, CDR3 protein. D genes are given only for firm matches. Clone size appears in some rows only: once, few, many, or a class for an expanded clone.

NA	TRBV6-1	NA	TRBJ1-1	TGTGCCAGCAGTGATACAATCAGGACTGAAGCTTTCTTT	CASSDTIRTEAFF
NA	TRBV2	NA	TRBJ2-1	TGTGCCAGCAGTGAGCAGGCCAGTTATAAGATCTTC	CASSEQASYKIF
NA	TRBV7-9	NA	TRBJ2-4	TGTGCCAGCAGTTTACGTAACATTCAGTACTTC	CASSLRNIQYF
few	TRBV19	NA	TRBJ2-3	TGTGCCAGTAGCCTGAGGGACACGGCTTCGCGTACGCAGTATTTT	CASSLRDTASRTQYF
NA	TRBV6-5	TRBD2	TRBJ2-3	TGTGCCAGCAGTTACGGACTAGCGGGGGGGGATACGCAGTATTTT	CASSYGLAGGDTQYF
NA	TRBV5-4	NA	TRBJ2-3	TGTGCCAGCAGCTTGGGGGGGGGCACCGAAGATACGCAGTATTTT	CASSLGGGTEDTQYF
NA	TRBV4-1	TRBD2	TRBJ2-7	TGCGCCAGCAGCGCCCAACTAGCGGGGCTCTACGAGCAGTACTTC	CASSAQLAGLYEQYF
NA	TRBV11-2	TRBD2	TRBJ2-1	TGTGCCAGCAGCTTAGTGGGGCTAGCGGGTAGAAGCTACAATGAGCAGTTCTTC	CASSLVGLAGRSYNEQFF
NA	TRBV7-8	TRBD1	TRBJ1-1	TGTGCCAGCAGCTCCCACAGGGGGCTTAACACTGAAGCTTTCTTT	CASSSHRGLNTEAFF
NA	TRBV7-2	TRBD2	TRBJ2-5	TGTGCCAGCAGCCCGACTAGCGGGGGGGCGGAGACCCAGTACTTC	CASSPTSGGAETQYF
NA	TRBV5-1	TRBD2	TRBJ2-3	TGCGCCAGCGCCGGGGGGGCGGCTAGCACAGATACGCAGTATTTT	CASAGGAASTDTQYF
NA	TRBV30	NA	TRBJ2-7	TGTGCCTGGAATTCGAGGGGGTTGGCCCACGAGCAGTACTTC	CAWNSRGLAHEQYF
NA	TRBV10-2	NA	TRBJ1-1	TGCGCCAGCTCCCGACAGAACACTGAAGCTTTCTTT	CASSRQNTEAFF
NA	TRBV5-6	TRBD2	TRBJ2-3	TGTGCCAGCAGCTTGCTTCGAGCGGGAGCCCCAAGCACAGATACGCAGTATTTT	CASSLLRAGAPSTDTQYF
NA	TRBV5-4	TRBD1	TRBJ1-4	TGTGCCAGCAGCCCGTACCAGGACAGGCTTAATGAAAAACTGTTTTTT	CASSPYQDRLNEKLFF